Shown below are 26 T cell receptor beta chains from a single sample sequenced in a study of T cell repertoires in ileal Crohn's disease. This table comes from immunoSEQ multiplex PCR, and its TCRdb copy is limited to in-frame clones, with some not included. In the table there are fewer than 6,500 clones, roughly 87% of which are singletons. The specimen was ileal tissue. These receptors all come from an adult with Crohn's disease.

The rearrangement links TRBV7-2 to TRBJ2-2; D perhaps matches TRBD2 (5 bases). Trimming left V 2 bases short and J 2 bases short, with 9 bases between. The CDR3 runs to 15 residues. Germline CDR1 is SGHTA and CDR2 is FQGNSA. The CDR3 here is CASSLYTGNTGELFF. The CDR3, as DNA: TGTGCCAGCAGCTTATATACGGGAAACACCGGGGAGCTGTTTTTT.

This clone was counted a few times. The chain carries TRBV7-6 and TRBJ2-5; 7 bases align to TRBD2. Germline V CDR1 and CDR2: SGHVS, FNYEAQ. The V and J ends lost 4 bases and 2 bases, in that order; junction bases with no gene match: 10. The CDR3 loop spans 16 amino acids. The CDR3 DNA reads as TGTGCCAGCAGCTCAACCCCTAGCGGTACTCAAGAGACCCAGTACTTC. It yields the protein CASSSTPSGTQETQYF.

In its sample, this clone was seen once. The chain combines TRBV10-3 with TRBJ1-3; 9 bases map to TRBD1. Germline V lookup: CDR1 ENHRY, CDR2 SYGVKD. Unmatched junction bases numbered 1, after V lost 4 bases and J lost 0 bases. CDR3 length: 15 amino acids. CDR3 residues: CAISVTGGSGNTIYF. The CDR3 coding sequence is TGTGCCATCAGTGTGACAGGGGGCTCTGGAAACACCATATATTTT.

The chain recombines TRBV15 with TRBJ2-1; the match to TRBD2 covers 10 bases. The CDR3 has 16 amino acids. Germline V gene lookup returns CDR1 LNHNV and CDR2 YYDKDF (reference sequence). V dropped 2 bases and J dropped 9; count of bases not matched to a gene: 10. For the CDR3, the DNA is TGTGCCACCAGCAGATCATACGGACTAGCGGAACCTGAGCAGTTCTTC. This translates into CATSRSYGLAEPEQFF. Looking up the rest from reference TRBV15 and TRBJ2-1 gives the full variable domain: DAMVIQNPRYQVTQFGKPVTLSCSQTLNHNVMYWYQQKSSQAPKLLFHYYDKDFNNEADTPDNFQSRRPNTSFCFLDIRSPGLGDTAMYLCATSRSYGLAEPEQFFGPGTRLTVL.

On this clone itself: This same CDR3 is encoded by further DNA sequences in the sample. The chain employs TRBV5-1 and TRBJ2-1; D is perhaps TRBD2 (6 bases). Germline CDR1 SGHRS, CDR2 YFSETQ. The CDR3 contains 15 residues. V was pared by 0 bases and J by 4 bases, with 11 bases between. CDR3 nucleotide sequence: TGCGCCAGCAGCTTGGAAGGGGCGGGGTACAATGAGCAGTTCTTC. This codes for CASSLEGAGYNEQFF.

The V gene is TRBV18, the J gene TRBJ1-2, with TRBD1 matching 9 bases. Trimming removed 3 bases from V and 8 bases from J; junction bases left unmatched: 7. The CDR3 is 14 amino acids. Germline CDR1 and CDR2: KGHSH and LQKENI. This chain's CDR3 is CASSPQGQGEGYTF. Here the CDR3 DNA reads TGTGCCAGCTCACCCCAGGGACAGGGTGAGGGCTACACCTTC.

This chain connects TRBV5-4 to TRBJ2-7, with a weak D call TRBD2 (7 bases). The ends were cut back, 0 bases at V and 4 bases at J, with 14 bases in the middle. Looked up from germline, CDR1 is SGHNT and CDR2 is YYREEE (reference sequence). There are 15 residues in the CDR3. CDR3 loop: CASSLAGGTSYEQYF. The CDR3 bases are TGTGCCAGCAGCTTGGCGGGGGGCACGTCTTACGAGCAGTACTTC.

This clone has just one count. The chain combines TRBV5-1 with TRBJ2-1; possible D gene TRBD1, 6 bases. This CDR3 contains 12 residues. Trimming pared 4 bases from V and 11 bases from J, leaving 13 bases between. Germline CDR1 is SGHRS and CDR2 is YFSETQ. The chain's CDR3 is CASSLRTDQQFF. In DNA form, the CDR3 reads TGCGCCAGCAGCCTGAGGACAGATCAGCAGTTCTTC.

The chain uses TRBV7-9 and TRBJ1-1, with a tentative D call TRBD1 (5 bases). Germline CDR1 reads SEHNR; CDR2 reads FQNEAQ (reference sequence). The germline V and J ends were trimmed by 4 bases and 2 bases, with 8 bases remaining between them. This CDR3 has 13 amino acids. The CDR3 spells CASSSGSNTEAFF. CDR3 nucleotides: TGTGCCAGCAGCTCAGGGTCCAACACTGAAGCTTTCTTT.

This clone was detected only a few times. J is TRBJ2-7 and V is TRBV6-6; no clear D gene. CDR1 is MNHNY, CDR2 SVGAGI, per germline (reference sequence). The CDR3 loop spans 10 amino acids. V dropped 5 bases and J dropped 3 bases, with 2 bases sitting between them. The CDR3 DNA is TGTGCCAGCAGTCACTACGAGCAGTACTTC. Translated, it gives CASSHYEQYF.

Remarks on this clone: Other DNA sequences in the sample encode the same CDR3. The rearrangement joins TRBV6-6 to TRBJ1-5; tentative D call: TRBD1 (6 bases). CDR3 length: 13 amino acids. Germline V gene lookup returns CDR1 MNHNY and CDR2 SVGAGI (reference sequence). V lost 6 bases to trimming and J lost 7 bases, with 13 bases between them. CDR3 sequence reads: CASSLQGSQPQHF. The CDR3 DNA reads as TGTGCCAGCAGCCTACAGGGCTCCCAGCCCCAGCATTTT.

This chain joins TRBV9 and TRBJ1-4; D uncertain. The CDR3 covers 15 residues. The germline V and J ends were trimmed by 0 bases and 5 bases, with 11 bases remaining between them. Germline V gene lookup returns CDR1 SGDLS and CDR2 YYNGEE. The CDR3 loop reads CASSVATRWNEKLFF. For the CDR3, the DNA is TGTGCCAGCAGCGTAGCTACTCGTTGGAATGAAAAACTGTTTTTT. The whole variable domain, remainder taken from reference TRBV9 and TRBJ1-4, is DSGVTQTPKHLITATGQRVTLRCSPRSGDLSVYWYQQSLDQGLQFLIQYYNGEERAKGNILERFSAQQFPDLHSELNLSSLELGDSALYFCASSVATRWNEKLFFGSGTQLSVL.

The genes are TRBV6-5 and TRBJ1-1; unclear D gene. This CDR3 comprises 15 residues. Germline V lookup: CDR1 MNHEY, CDR2 SVGAGI. V lost 0 bases and J 3 bases, leaving 11 bases between the germline ends. The CDR3 reads CASSYSWARDTEAFF. The CDR3 DNA is TGTGCCAGCAGTTACTCGTGGGCGCGGGACACTGAAGCTTTCTTT.

V gene TRBV7-2 combines with J gene TRBJ1-2, with D unclear. Trimming pared 5 bases from V and 5 bases from J, leaving 12 bases between. Germline CDR1 and CDR2: SGHTA and FQGNSA. This CDR3 region has 13 residues. The CDR3 sequence: CASSPTPMYGYTF. CDR3 nucleotide sequence: TGTGCCAGCAGCCCAACCCCTATGTATGGCTACACCTTC. The full variable domain, rest sourced from reference TRBV7-2 and TRBJ1-2, is GAGVSQSPSNKVTEKGKDVELRCDPISGHTALYWYRQSLGQGLEFLIYFQGNSAPDKSGLPSDRFSAERTGGSVSTLTIQRTQQEDSAVYLCASSPTPMYGYTFGSGTRLTVV.

This chain joins TRBV7-2 and TRBJ2-7; D is uncertain. The V and J ends lost 4 bases and 0 bases respectively, with 4 bases between them. The germline gives CDR1 SGHTA, CDR2 FQGNSA. The CDR3 is made up of 12 amino acids. The DNA for the CDR3 is TGTGCCAGCAGCTACAACTCCTACGAGCAGTACTTC. It encodes CASSYNSYEQYF.

The gene calls are TRBV4-3 and TRBJ2-3, with TRBD2 matching over 9 bases. CDR1 is LGHNA and CDR2 is YSLEER in the germline V gene. V trimming: 1 base; J trimming: 3 bases; junction bases outside the gene matches: 11. The CDR3 length is 18 residues. Here the CDR3 reads CASSQGRTRGGRTDTQYF. The CDR3 nucleotides are TGCGCCAGCAGCCAAGGACGGACGCGGGGGGGACGGACAGATACGCAGTATTTT.

V and J are TRBV28 and TRBJ1-6; D gene ambiguous. V dropped 5 bases and J dropped 9 bases, with 17 bases sitting between them. From germline, CDR1 is MDHEN and CDR2 SYDVKM. This CDR3 is 15 amino acids long. DNA for the CDR3: TGTGCCAGCAGTCGGGAATTTGGACGGGGTTCACCCCTCCACTTT. Its translation is CASSREFGRGSPLHF.

The chain joins TRBV5-6 to TRBJ2-7; 9 bases align to TRBD1. J was trimmed by 1 base and V by 0 bases; bases with no gene match: 2. From germline, CDR1 is SGHDT and CDR2 YYEEEE. The CDR3 loop spans 15 amino acids. The chain's CDR3 is CASSLGQGGSYEQYF. DNA for the CDR3: TGTGCCAGCAGCTTGGGACAGGGGGGATCCTACGAGCAGTACTTC.

The sample holds a few counts of this clone. The V call is TRBV29-1, the J call TRBJ2-1, with 7 bases fitting TRBD1. The CDR3 extends over 13 amino acids. The germline V gene encodes CDR1 SQVTM and CDR2 ANQGSEA. The J segment lost 5 bases and the V segment lost 5 bases, leaving 6 bases of the junction unmatched. CDR3 loop: CSVYRGTNNEQFF. CDR3 bases: TGCAGCGTTTACAGGGGAACCAACAATGAGCAGTTCTTC.

The genes are TRBV10-3 and TRBJ2-5; 9 nucleotides align to TRBD2. Germline V gene sequence: CDR1 ENHRY, CDR2 SYGVKD. The V segment lost 9 bases and the J segment 2 bases; nucleotides outside the gene matches: 7. CDR3 size: 14 residues. In DNA form, the CDR3 reads TGTGCCATAAGCAAGACTAGCGGACAAGAGACCCAGTACTTC. It encodes CAISKTSGQETQYF.

The V call is TRBV9, the J call TRBJ2-1; 12 bases are a match to TRBD2. This CDR3 contains 19 residues. V was pared by 4 bases and J by 0 bases, with 11 bases of the junction left unmatched. CDR1 and CDR2 (germline): SGDLS, YYNGEE. The CDR3 here is CASSPKTSGGPSSYNEQFF. Here the CDR3 DNA reads TGTGCCAGCAGCCCAAAGACTAGCGGGGGTCCCAGCTCCTACAATGAGCAGTTCTTC.

The rearrangement joins TRBV5-1 to TRBJ2-5; 11 bases map to TRBD2. Germline V gene sequence: CDR1 SGHRS, CDR2 YFSETQ. Trimming removed 1 base from V and 0 bases from J; junction bases left unmatched: 2. The CDR3 totals 16 residues. The DNA for the CDR3 is TGCGCCAGCAGCTTGTATAGCGGGGGGGACCAAGAGACCCAGTACTTC. Translation gives CASSLYSGGDQETQYF. Variable domain in full (rest from reference TRBV5-1 and TRBJ2-5): KAGVTQTPRYLIKTRGQQVTLSCSPISGHRSVSWYQQTPGQGLQFLFEYFSETQRNKGNFPGRFSGRQFSNSRSEMNVSTLELGDSALYLCASSLYSGGDQETQYFGPGTRLLVL.

The rearrangement joins TRBV19 to TRBJ2-7; 8 bases are shared with TRBD2. Germline V gene data show CDR1 as LNHDA and CDR2 as SQIVND (reference sequence). Trimming cost V 3 bases and J 3 bases; bases outside gene matches: 7. The CDR3 contains 15 residues. The CDR3 reads CASSISPGLVYEQYF. The DNA of the CDR3 is TGTGCCAGTAGTATTTCCCCGGGACTAGTCTACGAGCAGTACTTC.

The chain links TRBV18 to TRBJ1-2; D is uncertain. Germline values: CDR1 KGHSH, CDR2 LQKENI. V gave up 3 bases and J gave up 5 bases, with 16 bases separating them. This CDR3 spans 15 amino acids. In nucleotides, the CDR3 is TGTGCCAGCTCACCTAAGTATCGATCGGGGTATGGCTACACCTTC. Translation: CASSPKYRSGYGYTF.

This clone has more than one count but fewer than ten. This chain links TRBV7-9 with TRBJ1-2; no firm D call. V was pared by 1 base and J by 7 bases, with 13 bases between. Germline assignment: CDR1 SEHNR and CDR2 FQNEAQ (reference sequence). The CDR3 sequence is 14 residues long. In DNA form, the CDR3 reads TGTGCCAGCAGCTTAGGCCCTACCAGCGGTGGCTACACCTTC. This gives the protein CASSLGPTSGGYTF.

With respect to this clone: A junction boundary mismatches the germline segment, possibly from a read error. V and J are TRBV6-6 and TRBJ1-1; weak D call: TRBD1 (5 bases). Germline V CDR1 and CDR2: MNHNY, SVGAGI (reference sequence). This CDR3 has 12 residues. CDR3 in amino acids: CASSYSQGTFSF. CDR3 in DNA: TGTGCCAGCAGTTACTCCCAGGGCACGTTTTCCTTT.